This entry concerns a single T cell receptor (beta chain). Its antigen remains unidentified. With unsorted samples, genomic DNA was obtained from 100 million or so PBMCs. The data belong to a study of shared clonotypes between healthy human individuals. Study conclusions and caveats: In this cohort, only blood was sampled, and tissue repertoires likely differ.

The V and J ends lost 5 bases and 8 bases respectively, with 12 bases between them. The germline CDR1 and CDR2 sequences are MNHNS and SASEGT. This CDR3 is 13 amino acids long. How the authors handled the data: Junction-only immunoSEQ data arrived without quality scores, meaning filtering differed. Sequenced by immunoSEQ multiplex PCR; TCRdb stores in-frame clones only, minus some. D and trimming come from the DNA, and the V and J calls and clone size come from that table. The sample records fewer than 650,000 clones, over 60% being singletons. What was sequenced was PBMCs. This TCR was sampled from a woman in her forties in good health. Some clones in this sample may be carry-over from other donors' samples. This sequence joins TRBV6-1 and TRBJ1-4; a possible D gene is TRBD1 (5 bases). The CDR3 protein is CASSNGGEEKLFF. Here the CDR3 DNA reads TGTGCCAGCAGTAACGGGGGGGAGGAAAAACTGTTTTTT.